Listed below are T cell receptor beta chains from one sample, sequenced in a study of shared clonotypes between healthy human individuals. TCRdb keeps only in-frame clones here, not all; method: immunoSEQ multiplex PCR. The sample holds under 1,100,000 clones, more than 65% seen once. The sequencing input was memory CD4+ T cells sorted from blood. Receptor source: a man between 18 and 29 years old in good health. CDR3s include the opening cysteine and the closing phenylalanine or tryptophan. The order of the fields is CDR3 protein, CDR3 DNA, V gene, D gene, clone size, J gene. The D gene is left open where the match is weak. Clone size is not always given. Where it is, it says once, few, many or a class for expanded clones.

CDR3 protein: CASTDPGQGEDTQYF
CDR3 DNA: TGTGCCAGCACCGACCCGGGACAGGGGGAGGATACGCAGTATTTT
V gene: TRBV4-2
D gene: TRBD1
clone size: .
J gene: TRBJ2-3

CDR3 protein: CASSPSTGTALHF
CDR3 DNA: TGTGCCAGCAGCCCTTCAACAGGGACGGCCCTCCACTTT
V gene: TRBV4-2
D gene: .
clone size: few
J gene: TRBJ1-6

CDR3 protein: CASSSGGGLFF
CDR3 DNA: TGTGCCAGCAGTTCGGGGGGAGGGCTGTTCTTC
V gene: TRBV7-6
D gene: TRBD2
clone size: .
J gene: TRBJ2-1

CDR3 protein: CASSEVQGGRGYTF
CDR3 DNA: TGTGCCAGCAGTGAAGTACAGGGGGGCCGCGGGTACACCTTC
V gene: TRBV2
D gene: TRBD1
clone size: .
J gene: TRBJ1-2

CDR3 protein: CASSFTGGFGNTEAFF
CDR3 DNA: TGTGCCAGCAGTTTTACAGGGGGCTTTGGGAACACTGAAGCTTTCTTT
V gene: TRBV6-5
D gene: TRBD1
clone size: .
J gene: TRBJ1-1

CDR3 protein: CASYSRSSYEQYF
CDR3 DNA: TGTGCCAGCTACTCCAGGTCCTCCTACGAGCAGTACTTC
V gene: TRBV28
D gene: .
clone size: few
J gene: TRBJ2-7

CDR3 protein: CASSLHGGPDNSPLHF
CDR3 DNA: TGTGCCAGCAGCTTACATGGTGGACCGGATAATTCACCCCTCCACTTT
V gene: TRBV5-6
D gene: .
clone size: .
J gene: TRBJ1-6

CDR3 protein: CATEGDEQYF
CDR3 DNA: TGTGCCACCGAGGGAGACGAGCAGTACTTC
V gene: TRBV10-3
D gene: .
clone size: many
J gene: TRBJ2-7

CDR3 protein: CASSFAGDEQYF
CDR3 DNA: TGCGCCAGCAGCTTCGCAGGGGACGAGCAGTACTTC
V gene: TRBV5-1
D gene: .
clone size: .
J gene: TRBJ2-7

CDR3 protein: CASSLAPGQPYEQYF
CDR3 DNA: TGTGCCAGCAGCTTAGCCCCGGGACAACCATACGAGCAGTACTTC
V gene: TRBV7-2
D gene: .
clone size: .
J gene: TRBJ2-7

CDR3 protein: CASSLGPRSLQETQYF
CDR3 DNA: TGTGCCAGCAGCTTAGGTCCCAGGAGTTTACAAGAGACCCAGTACTTC
V gene: TRBV11-2
D gene: .
clone size: .
J gene: TRBJ2-5

CDR3 protein: CASSLGTGMNTEAFF
CDR3 DNA: TGTGCCAGCAGCTTAGGCACAGGGATGAACACTGAAGCTTTCTTT
V gene: TRBV11-2
D gene: .
clone size: .
J gene: TRBJ1-1

CDR3 protein: CASSERFGYAQALQVGAFF
CDR3 DNA: TGTGCCAGCAGTGAACGGTTCGGTTACGCCCAGGCCCTACAGGTAGGAGCTTTCTTT
V gene: TRBV6-1
D gene: .
clone size: .
J gene: TRBJ1-1